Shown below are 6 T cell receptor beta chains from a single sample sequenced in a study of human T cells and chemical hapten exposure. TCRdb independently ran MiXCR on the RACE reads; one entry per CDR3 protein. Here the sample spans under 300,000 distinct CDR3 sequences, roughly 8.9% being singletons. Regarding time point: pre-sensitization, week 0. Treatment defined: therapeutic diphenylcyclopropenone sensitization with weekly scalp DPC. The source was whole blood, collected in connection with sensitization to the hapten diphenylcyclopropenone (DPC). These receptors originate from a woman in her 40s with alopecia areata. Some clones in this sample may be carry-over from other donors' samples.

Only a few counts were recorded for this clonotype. CDR3 nucleotides: TGCAGTGCTAGTGTCAGCAATCAGCCCCAGCATTTT. This sequence encodes CSASVSNQPQHF. This chain joins TRBV20-1 and TRBJ1-5; D is uncertain. Germline CDR1 is DFQATT and CDR2 is SNEGSKA (reference sequence). V lost 3 bases and J lost 1, with 4 bases in between. This CDR3 spans 12 amino acids.

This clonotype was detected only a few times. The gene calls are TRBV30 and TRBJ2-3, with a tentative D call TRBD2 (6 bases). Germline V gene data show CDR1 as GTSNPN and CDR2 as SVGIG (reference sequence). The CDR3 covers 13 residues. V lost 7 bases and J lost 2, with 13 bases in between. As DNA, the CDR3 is TGTGCCTTTGCGGAGGGCGACACAGATACGCAGTATTTT. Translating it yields CAFAEGDTDTQYF.

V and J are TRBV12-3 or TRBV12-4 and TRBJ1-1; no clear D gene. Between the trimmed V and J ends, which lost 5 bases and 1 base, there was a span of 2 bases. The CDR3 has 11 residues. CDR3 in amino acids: CASSPNTEAFF. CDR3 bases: TGTGCCAGCAGTCCGAACACTGAAGCTTTCTTT.

The CDR3 DNA sequence: TGCAGCGTTGGAAGCTCTGGAAACACCATATATTTT. It encodes CSVGSSGNTIYF. The rearrangement joins TRBV29-1 to TRBJ1-3; the D is unclear. The CDR3 extends over 12 amino acids. Trimming pared 4 bases from V and 0 bases from J, leaving 4 bases between. Germline CDR1 and CDR2: SQVTM and ANQGSEA.

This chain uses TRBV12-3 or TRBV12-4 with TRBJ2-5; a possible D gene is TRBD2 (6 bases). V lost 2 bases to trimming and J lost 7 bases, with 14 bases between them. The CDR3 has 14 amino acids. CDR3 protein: CASSLPGVKGTQYF. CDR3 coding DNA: TGTGCCAGCAGTTTACCGGGGGTTAAAGGGACCCAGTACTTC.

CDR3 bases: TGTGCCAGCAGTACCAACCCTTACGACGAGCAGTACTTC. Encoded protein: CASSTNPYDEQYF. The chain links TRBV25-1 to TRBJ2-7, with D uncertain. Trimming cost V 5 bases and J 5 bases, with 13 bases left between them. Germline V gene sequence: CDR1 MGHDK, CDR2 SYGVNS. CDR3 length: 13 residues.